Presented here are 22 T cell receptor beta chains from one specimen sequenced in a study of blood T cell repertoires in COVID-19. Assay used: immunoSEQ multiplex PCR; TCRdb lists only in-frame clones, some missing. The repertoire holds a few hundred thousand clones, with 65% to 90% as singletons. The sequenced sample consisted of PBMCs or T cells enriched from blood (not recorded which). These receptors were obtained from a man under 40 who had recovered from COVID-19.

This clone showed up just once. The chain is built from TRBV10-1 and TRBJ2-4; TRBD1 might be the D (5 bases). The CDR3 is 15 residues long. The germline V gene has CDR1 WNHNN and CDR2 SYGVQD (reference sequence). The V and J ends lost 2 bases and 4 bases respectively, with 12 bases between them. CDR3 amino acids: CASSEGQGGKNIQYF. DNA for the CDR3: TGCGCCAGCAGTGAGGGCCAGGGTGGGAAAAACATTCAGTACTTC.

J is TRBJ2-2 and V is TRBV30; D is unresolved. This CDR3 comprises 13 residues. The V gene lost 5 bases and the J gene lost 3 bases, with 10 bases spanning the gap. From germline, CDR1 is GTSNPN and CDR2 SVGIG (reference sequence). The CDR3: CAWGKRDTGELFF. CDR3 nucleotides: TGTGCCTGGGGAAAGCGAGACACCGGGGAGCTGTTTTTT. Looking up the rest from reference TRBV30 and TRBJ2-2 gives the full variable domain: SQTIHQWPATLVQPVGSPLSLECTVEGTSNPNLYWYRQAAGRGLQLLFYSVGIGQISSEVPQNLSASRPQDRQFILSSKKLLLSDSGFYLCAWGKRDTGELFFGEGSRLTVL.

V and J are TRBV5-4 and TRBJ2-7; TRBD2 agrees at 13 bases. CDR1 and CDR2 from the germline V gene are SGHNT and YYREEE (reference sequence). Trimming took 0 bases from V and 7 from J; bases not matched to a gene: 10. The CDR3 contains 17 residues. The CDR3 DNA sequence: TGTGCCAGCAGCTTGGTGCGGACTAGCGGGGGAACGAGGGAGCAGTACTTC. It codes for CASSLVRTSGGTREQYF. The entire variable domain, with the rest obtained from reference TRBV5-4 and TRBJ2-7, is as follows: ETGVTQSPTHLIKTRGQQVTLRCSSQSGHNTVSWYQQALGQGPQFIFQYYREEENGRGNFPPRFSGLQFPNYSSELNVNALELDDSALYLCASSLVRTSGGTREQYFGPGTRLTVT.

This clone came up many times. The V call is TRBV28, the J call TRBJ2-3; possibly TRBD2 for D (6 bases). Germline loops: CDR1 MDHEN, CDR2 SYDVKM. V dropped 5 bases and J dropped 9 bases, with 12 bases sitting between them. The CDR3 has 12 residues. The CDR3 DNA is TGTGCCAGCAGTGCCTCCGCGGGGACGCAGTATTTT. Its protein product is CASSASAGTQYF.

The chain carries TRBV11-2 and TRBJ2-3; 8 bases are a match to TRBD1. Germline V gene lookup returns CDR1 SGHAT and CDR2 FQNNGV. J lost 6 bases, V lost 4 bases, and 6 bases had no gene match. The CDR3 totals 14 residues. The CDR3 DNA reads TGTGCCAGCAGCTCGGACAGGGAGCGGGATACGCAGTATTTT. Its protein is CASSSDRERDTQYF.

The chain couples TRBV7-2 to TRBJ2-7; D gene unclear. V was shortened by 5 bases and J by 3 bases, with 8 bases between the two germline ends. The CDR3 totals 12 residues. Germline lookup yields CDR1 SGHTA and CDR2 FQGNSA. The CDR3 reads CASSLIDYEQYF. The CDR3 region has the DNA TGTGCCAGCAGCCTTATAGACTACGAGCAGTACTTC.

The rearrangement links TRBV11-2 to TRBJ1-4, with TRBD1 matching 7 bases. Trimming took 5 bases from V and 8 from J; bases not matched to a gene: 2. Germline V gives CDR1 SGHAT, CDR2 FQNNGV. The CDR3 covers 12 residues. CDR3 region: CASSPGGEKLFF. The CDR3 DNA reads TGTGCCAGCAGCCCAGGGGGGGAAAAACTGTTTTTT.

The J gene is TRBJ2-1, the V gene TRBV5-1, with 9 bases identical to TRBD2. After removal of 6 bases from V and 2 bases from J, the junction contained 12 bases not matched to a gene. This CDR3 spans 17 amino acids. The germline CDR1 and CDR2 sequences are SGHRS and YFSETQ. CDR3 in DNA: TGCGCCAGCATGAAATCCCTAGCGGGAAGGGCCTACAATGAGCAGTTCTTC. As protein: CASMKSLAGRAYNEQFF.

The gene calls are TRBV14 and TRBJ2-7; 9 nucleotides line up with TRBD2. V dropped 3 bases and J dropped 5; count of bases not matched to a gene: 14. Germline assignment: CDR1 SGHDN and CDR2 FVKESK. The CDR3 length is 17 residues. The CDR3 DNA reads TGTGCCAGCAGCCAGTTGGCCCTCGGGCGGGAGGGAGACGAGCAGTACTTC. Translating gives CASSQLALGREGDEQYF.

The chain recombines TRBV5-1 with TRBJ2-3; D call uncertain. The CDR3 loop spans 13 amino acids. V was shortened by 6 bases and J by 2 bases, with 10 bases between the two germline ends. Germline V gives CDR1 SGHRS, CDR2 YFSETQ. Written as DNA, the CDR3 is TGCGCCAGCACCCAAGGAGACACAGATACGCAGTATTTT. Its protein is CASTQGDTDTQYF.

V gene TRBV13 combines with J gene TRBJ2-7, with 12 bases lining up with TRBD1. The V gene's germline CDR1 is PRHDT and CDR2 FYEKMQ (reference sequence). V gave up 5 bases and J gave up 1 base; unmatched junction bases: 9. This CDR3 is 17 amino acids long. The CDR3 spells CASSRGQGARTSYEQYF. The CDR3 DNA is TGTGCCAGCAGCCGGGGACAGGGGGCGCGAACGTCCTACGAGCAGTACTTC.

A remark on this clone: Additional DNA sequences in this sample encode the identical CDR3. This chain connects TRBV9 to TRBJ2-1; tentatively, D is TRBD1 (6 bases). Per germline, CDR1 SGDLS and CDR2 YYNGEE. Trimming cost V 0 bases and J 7 bases, with 14 bases left between them. This CDR3 is 15 amino acids long. DNA for the CDR3: TGTGCCAGCAGCGTAGGCCAGGGGAATCAAAATGAGCAGTTCTTC. This encodes CASSVGQGNQNEQFF.

To note about this clone: This sample includes further DNA sequences coding for the same CDR3. This chain's CDR3 is CASSFTGAYEQYF. The CDR3 region has the DNA TGCGCCAGCAGCTTTACAGGTGCCTACGAGCAGTACTTC. The V and J genes are TRBV5-1 and TRBJ2-7; perhaps TRBD1 as D (5 bases). V lost 2 bases, J lost 2 bases, and 8 bases lay in between. The V gene's germline CDR1 is SGHRS and CDR2 YFSETQ. CDR3 length equals 13 residues.

This sequence joins TRBV3-1 (or the pseudogene TRBV3-2) and TRBJ1-2, with a weak D call TRBD1 (6 bases). CDR1 and CDR2 from the germline V gene are LGHDT and YNNKEL (reference sequence). This CDR3 contains 15 residues. Trimming pared 3 bases from V and 2 bases from J, leaving 13 bases between. The CDR3: CASSQVGGQNYGYTF. In DNA, the CDR3 is TGTGCCAGCAGCCAGGTGGGGGGGCAGAACTATGGCTACACCTTC.

This clone was detected many times. This chain uses TRBV10-1 with TRBJ2-3; D is unresolved. CDR3 size: 15 residues. V was cut by 0 bases and J by 7 bases, with 14 bases left in between. Germline lookup yields CDR1 WNHNN and CDR2 SYGVQD (reference sequence). CDR3 coding DNA: TGCGCCAGCAGTGAGTCGAAGCTGGGCCCCCATACGCAGTATTTT. Amino acids: CASSESKLGPHTQYF.

The rearrangement links TRBV25-1 to TRBJ2-1; the match to TRBD2 covers 12 bases. Germline V lookup: CDR1 MGHDK, CDR2 SYGVNS. There are 15 residues in the CDR3. The J segment lost 6 bases and the V segment lost 6 bases, leaving 6 bases of the junction unmatched. CDR3 in DNA: TGTGCCAGCAGGGCTAGCGGGAGGGCTACCAATGAGCAGTTCTTC. It specifies CASRASGRATNEQFF.

The chain is built from TRBV21-1 and TRBJ1-1; the table names TRBD1, a call not compared with the DNA. TRBV21-1 is noted as a pseudogene. The CDR3 is 15 amino acids. The CDR3 DNA reads as TGTGCCAGCAGCAAACGGCCCAGAAAGGGGACTGAAGCTTTCTTT. Translation: CASSKRPRKGTEAFF.

The chain joins TRBV6-1 to TRBJ1-5; possible D gene TRBD1, 6 bases. The ends were cut back, 1 base at V and 2 bases at J, with 12 bases in the middle. The CDR3 covers 16 residues. Germline CDR1 reads MNHNS; CDR2 reads SASEGT. The CDR3 DNA reads as TGTGCCAGCAGTGAAGGGGGCAGGACAGGCAATCAGCCCCAGCATTTT. This gives the protein CASSEGGRTGNQPQHF.

This clone was found once. This chain connects TRBV2 to TRBJ2-6; TRBD1 might be the D (6 bases). Per germline, CDR1 SNHLY and CDR2 FYNNEI. The CDR3 extends over 21 amino acids. V lost 3 bases, J lost 0 bases, and 24 bases lay in between. CDR3 protein: CASSERGGGSIGYSGANVLTF. CDR3 nucleotides: TGTGCCAGCAGTGAGAGAGGGGGTGGGAGTATCGGATACTCTGGGGCCAACGTCCTGACTTTC.

V is TRBV2 and J is TRBJ2-2, with D perhaps TRBD1 (5 bases). V was trimmed by 4 bases and J by 4 bases, leaving 10 bases between them. The CDR3 spans 14 residues. Germline V gene lookup returns CDR1 SNHLY and CDR2 FYNNEI. CDR3: CASSVRRGTGELFF. CDR3 nucleotides: TGTGCCAGCAGTGTTAGAAGGGGCACCGGGGAGCTGTTTTTT.

This sequence joins TRBV10-3 and TRBJ2-5, with 8 bases fitting TRBD1. The germline V gene encodes CDR1 ENHRY and CDR2 SYGVKD. This CDR3 spans 16 amino acids. J was trimmed by 5 bases and V by 0 bases; bases with no gene match: 8. The CDR3 loop reads CAISESAPGQAETQYF. The DNA for the CDR3 is TGTGCCATCAGTGAGTCGGCCCCGGGACAGGCGGAGACCCAGTACTTC.

V gene TRBV6-2 or TRBV6-3 combines with J gene TRBJ1-2; 8 bases are a match to TRBD1. This CDR3 has 13 residues. V lost 4 bases and J lost 8; bases outside the gene matches: 6. Germline CDR1 and CDR2: MNHEY and SVGEGT. CDR3 in amino acids: CASSLDRVGGYTF. CDR3 DNA: TGTGCCAGCAGTTTGGACAGGGTGGGAGGCTACACCTTC.